A single TCR beta chain is shown here with its context. As yet, its antigen is unknown. Between the trimmed V and J ends, which lost 1 base and 6 bases, there was a span of 9 bases. This CDR3 has 13 amino acids. Germline loops: CDR1 SGHVS, CDR2 FQNEAQ. The PCR employed 60 Vbeta primers together with 13 Jbeta primers. Assay used: immunoSEQ multiplex PCR; TCRdb lists only in-frame clones, some missing. Among about 120,000 clones listed, 81% were seen once. This specimen comes from a study of cytomegalovirus exposure and HLA in healthy donors. Overall study context: Unique TCRs from HLA-typed donors, roughly 89 million of them, were held in an early data release.

The study, taken as a whole, reports: Reports state that TCR beta sequences accurately predicted most subjects' HLA-A and HLA-B alleles. Most of the CMV-associated TCR beta chains (in a later analysis) appeared to be HLA-restricted. Excluded: some indistinguishable V segments such as TRBV6-2 and TRBV6-3.

V usage is TRBV7-8 and J usage is TRBJ1-1; D remains unclear. Sequencing was done on a sample of PBMCs. The receptor comes from a woman aged 40 to 55 in good health and CMV-seronegative. CDR3 bases: TGTGCCAGCAGCTTAGTCGTGGAGCCTGAAGCTTTCTTT. Encoded protein: CASSLVVEPEAFF.